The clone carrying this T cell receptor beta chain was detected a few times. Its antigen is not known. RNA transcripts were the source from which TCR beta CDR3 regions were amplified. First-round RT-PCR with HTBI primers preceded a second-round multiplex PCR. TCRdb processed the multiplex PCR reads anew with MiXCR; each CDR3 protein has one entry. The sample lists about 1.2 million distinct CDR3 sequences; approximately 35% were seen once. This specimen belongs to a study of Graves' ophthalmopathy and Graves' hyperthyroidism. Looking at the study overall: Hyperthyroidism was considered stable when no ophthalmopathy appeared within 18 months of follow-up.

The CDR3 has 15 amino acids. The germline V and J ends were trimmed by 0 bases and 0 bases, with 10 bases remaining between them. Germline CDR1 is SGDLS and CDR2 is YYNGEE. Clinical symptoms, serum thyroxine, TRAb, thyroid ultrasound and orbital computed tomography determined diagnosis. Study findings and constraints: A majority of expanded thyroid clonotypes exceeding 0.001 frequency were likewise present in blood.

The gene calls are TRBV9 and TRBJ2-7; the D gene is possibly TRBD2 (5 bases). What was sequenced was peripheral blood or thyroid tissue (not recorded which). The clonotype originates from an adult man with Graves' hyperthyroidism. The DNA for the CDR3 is TGTGCCAGCAGCGTAGCTGACGGGGACTCCTACGAGCAGTACTTC. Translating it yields CASSVADGDSYEQYF.